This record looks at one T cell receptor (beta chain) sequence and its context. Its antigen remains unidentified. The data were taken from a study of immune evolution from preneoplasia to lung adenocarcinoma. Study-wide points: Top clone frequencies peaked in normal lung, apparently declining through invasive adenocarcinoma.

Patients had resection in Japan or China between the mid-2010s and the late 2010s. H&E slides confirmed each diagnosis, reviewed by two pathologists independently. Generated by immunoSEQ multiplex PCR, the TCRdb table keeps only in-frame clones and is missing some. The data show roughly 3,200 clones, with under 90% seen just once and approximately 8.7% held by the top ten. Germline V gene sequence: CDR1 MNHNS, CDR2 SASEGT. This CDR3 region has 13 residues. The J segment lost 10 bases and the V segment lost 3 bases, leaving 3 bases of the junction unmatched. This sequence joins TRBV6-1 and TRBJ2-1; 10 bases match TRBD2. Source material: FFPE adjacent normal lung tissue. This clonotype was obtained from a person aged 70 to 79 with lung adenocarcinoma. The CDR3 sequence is CASSDAAGGEQFF. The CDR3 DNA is TGTGCCAGCAGTGACGCAGCGGGAGGGGAGCAGTTCTTC.